This T cell receptor beta chain is drawn from a study of blood T cell repertoires in COVID-19. Looking at the study overall: Acute-phase and convalescent COVID-19 samples originated in the United States, Italy and Spain. Sample material is recorded as cDNA or gDNA derived from T cells, B-cell-depleted T cells, or PBMCs.

Seattle patients were enrolled during active infection and followed longitudinally. Comment on this clone: The sample contains more than one DNA sequence encoding this CDR3.

In the original workflow: For nucleated cells, counts were estimated from reference gene primer amplification. Assay used: immunoSEQ multiplex PCR; TCRdb lists only in-frame clones, some missing. The DNA was the basis for D and trimming; V, J and clone size are from that table. The repertoire consists of over 250,000 clones, with 70% to 90% occurring once and the leading ten covering 6.3%. The CDR3 is 14 amino acids. V was clipped by 0 bases and J by 6 bases; unmatched bases: 3. In germline, CDR1 is SGHNT, CDR2 YENEEA. The sequenced sample consisted of peripheral blood. This sequence was found in a woman between 50 and 59 years old with COVID-19, enrolled during active disease. V usage is TRBV11-3 and J usage is TRBJ2-3, with 7 nucleotides matching TRBD2. The CDR3 loop is CASSLEGTTDTQYF. For the CDR3, the DNA is TGTGCCAGCAGCTTAGAGGGGACTACTGATACGCAGTATTTT.